Each of the 20 T cell receptor beta chains below was sequenced from the same sample in a study of OX40 agonist ivuxolimab in advanced cancers. Data came from immunoSEQ multiplex PCR; TCRdb stores just in-frame clones and leaves some out. The sample holds tens of thousands of clones, 91% seen once. The sequencing here drew on CD4+ or CD8+ T cells sorted from blood, taken in a trial of the OX40 agonist ivuxolimab. All receptors come from an adult with an advanced solid tumor such as melanoma, head and neck, liver or kidney cancer.

J is TRBJ2-1 and V is TRBV6-5; TRBD2 aligns across 9 bases. From germline, CDR1 is MNHEY and CDR2 SVGAGI. V lost 6 bases to trimming and J lost 3 bases; unmatched junction nucleotides: 6. The CDR3 loop spans 15 amino acids. CDR3 residues: CASSLLAGLYNEQFF. In DNA form, the CDR3 reads TGTGCCAGCAGCCTACTAGCGGGCCTCTACAATGAGCAGTTCTTC.

This clone appeared once. The chain recombines TRBV15 with TRBJ1-5; 10 positions match TRBD1. The CDR3 totals 13 residues. V shed 5 bases and J 9 bases; nucleotides not matched to a gene: 4. Germline V lookup: CDR1 LNHNV, CDR2 YYDKDF (reference sequence). The CDR3 reads CATSGTGDPPQHF. CDR3 nucleotides: TGTGCCACCAGCGGGACAGGGGATCCGCCCCAGCATTTT.

The J gene is TRBJ2-7, the V gene TRBV28, with 9 bases that match TRBD2. The CDR3 runs 16 residues. Germline values: CDR1 MDHEN, CDR2 SYDVKM. V dropped 3 bases and J dropped 3; count of bases not matched to a gene: 9. The CDR3 nucleotides are TGTGCCAGCAGTTTTCGGGTCGGCGGGGGGGACTACGAGCAGTACTTC. This gives the protein CASSFRVGGGDYEQYF.

This clone occurred once. Other nucleotide sequences in the sample specify the same CDR3. V is TRBV7-9 and J is TRBJ2-3; D gene uncertain. Germline values: CDR1 SEHNR, CDR2 FQNEAQ (reference sequence). This CDR3 has 11 residues. Trimming left V 2 bases short and J 3 bases short, with 0 bases between. DNA of the CDR3: TGTGCCAGCAGCTTAACAGATACGCAGTATTTT. Protein product: CASSLTDTQYF.

The gene calls are TRBV2 and TRBJ2-3; perhaps D is TRBD1 or TRBD2 (5 bases each). Trimming cost V 11 bases and J 2 bases, with 17 bases left between them. Per germline, CDR1 SNHLY and CDR2 FYNNEI. The CDR3 has 14 amino acids. The CDR3 sequence: CAAPGRRPTDTQYF. CDR3 DNA: TGTGCCGCTCCGGGACGGCGACCCACAGATACGCAGTATTTT.

This clone appeared once. The chain links TRBV7-2 to TRBJ2-2; D perhaps matches TRBD2 (6 bases). Germline-derived CDR1 and CDR2 are SGHTA and FQGNSA. The CDR3 runs to 14 residues. Trimming removed 5 bases at V and 4 bases at J, with 11 bases between. The CDR3 protein is CASSPGGATGELFF. In DNA, the CDR3 is TGTGCCAGCAGCCCTGGAGGGGCCACCGGGGAGCTGTTTTTT.

The chain couples TRBV30 to TRBJ1-2; D is possibly TRBD1 (5 bases). V shed 4 bases and J shed 7 bases, with 10 bases lying between them. This CDR3 region has 11 residues. From germline, CDR1 is GTSNPN and CDR2 SVGIG (reference sequence). In DNA form, the CDR3 reads TGTGCCTGGAACCAGGGACGTGGCTACACCTTC. Translation gives CAWNQGRGYTF.

The chain has TRBV6-5 and TRBJ2-5; D is undetermined. Germline V lookup: CDR1 MNHEY, CDR2 SVGAGI. The V gene lost 7 bases and the J gene lost 5 bases, with 11 bases spanning the gap. The CDR3 runs 12 residues. CDR3 residues: CASTPPSETQYF. The CDR3 bases are TGTGCCAGCACCCCCCCTTCGGAGACCCAGTACTTC.

V usage is TRBV18 and J usage is TRBJ2-7; D is unresolved. The CDR3 is 12 amino acids. Trimming took off 3 bases at V and 3 bases at J, with 6 bases between the two ends. Germline CDR1 and CDR2: KGHSH and LQKENI. CDR3 protein: CASSPRYYEQYF. CDR3 nucleotide sequence: TGTGCCAGCTCACCCCGATACTACGAGCAGTACTTC.

V usage is TRBV6-6 and J usage is TRBJ2-7; maybe TRBD1 (5 bases). Trimming left V 6 bases short and J 6 bases short, with 15 bases between. This CDR3 has 13 amino acids. CDR1 MNHNY and CDR2 SVGAGI come from the germline V gene (reference sequence). The CDR3 DNA is TGTGCCAGCAGGCCCCTTGGGGCCTCCGAGCAGTACTTC. Its translation: CASRPLGASEQYF.

J is TRBJ2-2 and V is TRBV7-2; the D gene is possibly TRBD2 (5 bases). V was trimmed by 5 bases and J by 2 bases, leaving 15 bases between them. CDR1 and CDR2 (germline): SGHTA, FQGNSA. The CDR3 extends over 16 amino acids. The CDR3 protein is CASSLWWLANTGELFF. The CDR3 DNA follows: TGTGCCAGCAGCCTCTGGTGGCTAGCAAACACCGGGGAGCTGTTTTTT.

This chain uses TRBV4-3 with TRBJ1-6; the D gene is possibly TRBD1 (5 bases). Trimming cost V 1 base and J 7 bases, with 14 bases left between them. This CDR3 has 16 residues. In germline, CDR1 is LGHNA, CDR2 YSLEER. CDR3 nucleotide sequence: TGCGCCAGCAGCCAAGTTTGGGGCGCGGAAAATTCACCCCTCCACTTT. As protein: CASSQVWGAENSPLHF.

V and J are TRBV28 and TRBJ2-3; 11 positions match TRBD1. This CDR3 is built from 16 residues. V shed 5 bases and J 4 bases; nucleotides not matched to a gene: 8. Germline values: CDR1 MDHEN, CDR2 SYDVKM. CDR3 sequence: CASSRPGTGGSDTQYF. CDR3 in DNA: TGTGCCAGCAGTCGTCCCGGGACAGGGGGATCAGATACGCAGTATTTT.

CDR3 sequence: CASSSLGAQYF. The CDR3 DNA is TGTGCCAGTAGTAGCCTAGGAGCGCAGTATTTT. This chain connects TRBV19 to TRBJ2-3, with no clear D. Germline loops: CDR1 LNHDA, CDR2 SQIVND (reference sequence). The CDR3 runs to 11 residues. Trimming took off 4 bases at V and 10 bases at J, with 9 bases between the two ends. Full variable domain (rest looked up from reference TRBV19 and TRBJ2-3): DGGITQSPKYLFRKEGQNVTLSCEQNLNHDAMYWYRQDPGQGLRLIYYSQIVNDFQKGDIAEGYSVSREKKESFPLTVTSAQKNPTAFYLCASSSLGAQYFGPGTRLTVL.

This chain connects TRBV5-1 to TRBJ2-3; 11 bases fit TRBD2. Trimming at V came to 4 bases and at J to 2 bases, leaving 9 bases not matched to a gene. There are 17 residues in the CDR3. Germline CDR1 is SGHRS and CDR2 is YFSETQ. The CDR3: CASSPRLAGQLTDTQYF. CDR3 coding DNA: TGCGCCAGCAGCCCCCGACTAGCGGGGCAACTCACAGATACGCAGTATTTT.

The rearrangement links TRBV11-2 to TRBJ2-3, with a tentative D call TRBD2 (6 bases). Germline loops: CDR1 SGHAT, CDR2 FQNNGV. Deletions cut 3 bases from V and 4 bases from J, with 14 bases between. The CDR3 is 15 residues long. CDR3 sequence reads: CASSFSGERSDTQYF. The CDR3 bases are TGTGCCAGCAGCTTCTCGGGGGAGAGGTCAGATACGCAGTATTTT.

This chain uses TRBV11-3 with TRBJ2-1, with D hard to call. V was shortened by 1 base and J by 3 bases, with 1 base between the two germline ends. Per germline, CDR1 SGHNT and CDR2 YENEEA. This CDR3 has 12 amino acids. The CDR3 DNA is TGTGCCAGCAGCTTAGGCTACAATGAGCAGTTCTTC. Translation gives CASSLGYNEQFF.

J is TRBJ1-5 and V is TRBV12-5, with unresolved D. This CDR3 contains 15 residues. CDR1 and CDR2 from the germline V gene are LGHNT and FRNRAP. The V and J ends lost 3 bases and 5 bases respectively, with 14 bases between them. CDR3 amino acids: CASGLSAAGDQPQHF. In nucleotides, the CDR3 is TGTGCTAGTGGTTTAAGTGCGGCCGGGGATCAGCCCCAGCATTTT.

This sequence joins TRBV7-8 and TRBJ1-5; no definite D call. The CDR3 is 17 residues long. V lost 5 bases to trimming and J lost 0 bases, with 17 bases between them. Germline CDR1 SGHVS, CDR2 FQNEAQ. This CDR3 is CASSPTPRDYSNQPQHF. The CDR3, as DNA: TGTGCCAGCAGCCCCACCCCCCGGGATTATAGCAATCAGCCCCAGCATTTT.

J is TRBJ1-6 and V is TRBV30; D not resolved. CDR3 length equals 15 residues. The ends were cut back, 0 bases at V and 0 bases at J, with 6 bases in the middle. Per the germline V gene, CDR1 is GTSNPN and CDR2 is SVGIG (reference sequence). Here the CDR3 DNA reads TGTGCCTGGAGTGTAACCTCCTCCTATAATTCACCCCTCCACTTT. It is translated as CAWSVTSSYNSPLHF.